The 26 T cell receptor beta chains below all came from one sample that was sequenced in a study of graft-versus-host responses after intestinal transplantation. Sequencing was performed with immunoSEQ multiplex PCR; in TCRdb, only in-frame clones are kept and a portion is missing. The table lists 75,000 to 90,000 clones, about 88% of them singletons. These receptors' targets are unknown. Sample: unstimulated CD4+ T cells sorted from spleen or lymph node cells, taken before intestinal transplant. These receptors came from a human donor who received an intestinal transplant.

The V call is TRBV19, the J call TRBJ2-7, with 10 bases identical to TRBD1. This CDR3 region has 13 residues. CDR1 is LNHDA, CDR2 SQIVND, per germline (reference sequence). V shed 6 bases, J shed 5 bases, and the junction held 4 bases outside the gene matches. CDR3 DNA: TGTGCCAGTAGGCGGGGACAGGGGCACGAGCAGTACTTC. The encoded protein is CASRRGQGHEQYF. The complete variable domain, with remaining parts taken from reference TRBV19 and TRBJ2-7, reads DGGITQSPKYLFRKEGQNVTLSCEQNLNHDAMYWYRQDPGQGLRLIYYSQIVNDFQKGDIAEGYSVSREKKESFPLTVTSAQKNPTAFYLCASRRGQGHEQYFGPGTRLTVT.

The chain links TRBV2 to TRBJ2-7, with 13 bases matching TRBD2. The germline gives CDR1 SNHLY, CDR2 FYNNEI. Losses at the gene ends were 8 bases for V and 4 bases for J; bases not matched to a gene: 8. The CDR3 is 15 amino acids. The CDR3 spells CASERTSGSRYEQYF. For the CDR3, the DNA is TGTGCCAGCGAAAGGACTAGCGGGAGTAGGTACGAGCAGTACTTC.

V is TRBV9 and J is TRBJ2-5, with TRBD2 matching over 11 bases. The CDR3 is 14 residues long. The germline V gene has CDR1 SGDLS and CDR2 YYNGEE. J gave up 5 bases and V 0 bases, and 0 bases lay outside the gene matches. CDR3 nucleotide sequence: TGTGCCAGCAGCGTAGGGACTAGCGGGGAGACCCAGTACTTC. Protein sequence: CASSVGTSGETQYF.

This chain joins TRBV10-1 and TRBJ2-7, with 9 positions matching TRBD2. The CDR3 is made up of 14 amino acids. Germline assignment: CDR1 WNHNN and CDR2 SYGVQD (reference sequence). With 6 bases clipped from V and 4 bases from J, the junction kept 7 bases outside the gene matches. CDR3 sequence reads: CASRERGVPYEQYF. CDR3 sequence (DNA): TGCGCCAGCAGAGAGCGGGGGGTACCATACGAGCAGTACTTC.

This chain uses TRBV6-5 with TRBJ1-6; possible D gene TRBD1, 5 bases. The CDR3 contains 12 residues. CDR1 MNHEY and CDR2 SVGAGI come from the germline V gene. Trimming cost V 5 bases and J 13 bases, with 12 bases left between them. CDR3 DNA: TGTGCCAGCAGTGAGCCAGGGCGCCCCCTCCACTTT. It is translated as CASSEPGRPLHF.

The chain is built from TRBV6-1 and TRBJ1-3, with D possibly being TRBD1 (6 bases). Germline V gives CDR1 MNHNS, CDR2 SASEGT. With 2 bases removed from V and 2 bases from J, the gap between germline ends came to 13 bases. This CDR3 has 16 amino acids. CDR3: CASSEREKGAGNTIYF. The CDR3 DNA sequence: TGTGCCAGCAGTGAAAGAGAGAAGGGGGCTGGAAACACCATATATTTT.

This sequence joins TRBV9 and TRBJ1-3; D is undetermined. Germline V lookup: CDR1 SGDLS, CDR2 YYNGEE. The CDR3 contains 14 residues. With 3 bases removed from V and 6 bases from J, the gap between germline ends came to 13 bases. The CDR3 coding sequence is TGTGCCAGCAGCGCAGCCGGGATGATAAACACCATATATTTT. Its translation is CASSAAGMINTIYF.

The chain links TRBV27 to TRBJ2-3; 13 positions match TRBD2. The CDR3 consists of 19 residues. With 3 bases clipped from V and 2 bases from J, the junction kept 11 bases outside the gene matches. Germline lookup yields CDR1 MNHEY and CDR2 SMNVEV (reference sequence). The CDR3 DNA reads TGTGCCAGCAGTTTGGTCCCTCCGGGACTAGCGGGGTTCACAGATACGCAGTATTTT. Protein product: CASSLVPPGLAGFTDTQYF.

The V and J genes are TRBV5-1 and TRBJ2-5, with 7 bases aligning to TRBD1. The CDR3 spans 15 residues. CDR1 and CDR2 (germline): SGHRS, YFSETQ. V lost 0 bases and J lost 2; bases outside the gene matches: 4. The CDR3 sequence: CASSLAGTVQETQYF. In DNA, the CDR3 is TGCGCCAGCAGCTTGGCTGGGACAGTTCAAGAGACCCAGTACTTC.

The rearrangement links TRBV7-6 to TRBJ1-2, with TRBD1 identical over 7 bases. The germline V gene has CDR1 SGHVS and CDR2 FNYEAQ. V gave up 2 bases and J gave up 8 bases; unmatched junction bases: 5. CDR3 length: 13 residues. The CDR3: CASSLLGGGGYTF. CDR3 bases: TGTGCCAGCAGCTTATTAGGGGGCGGCGGCTACACCTTC.

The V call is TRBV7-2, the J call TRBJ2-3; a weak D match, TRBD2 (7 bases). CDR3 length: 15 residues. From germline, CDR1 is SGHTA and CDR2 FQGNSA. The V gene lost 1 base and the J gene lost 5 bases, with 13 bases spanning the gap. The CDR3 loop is CASSLVGGAVDTQYF. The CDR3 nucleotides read TGTGCCAGCAGCTTAGTGGGGGGGGCCGTAGATACGCAGTATTTT.

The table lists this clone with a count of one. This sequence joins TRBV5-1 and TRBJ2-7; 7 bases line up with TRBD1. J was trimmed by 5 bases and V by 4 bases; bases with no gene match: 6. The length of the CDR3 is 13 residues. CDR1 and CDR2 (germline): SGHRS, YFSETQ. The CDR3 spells CASSPSQGNEQYF. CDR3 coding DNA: TGCGCCAGCAGCCCCTCACAGGGGAACGAGCAGTACTTC.

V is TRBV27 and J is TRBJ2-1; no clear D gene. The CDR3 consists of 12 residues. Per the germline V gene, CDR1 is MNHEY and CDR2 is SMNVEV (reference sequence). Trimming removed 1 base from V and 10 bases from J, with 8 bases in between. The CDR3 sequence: CASSLWAGEQFF. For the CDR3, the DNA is TGTGCCAGCAGTTTATGGGCCGGCGAGCAGTTCTTC.

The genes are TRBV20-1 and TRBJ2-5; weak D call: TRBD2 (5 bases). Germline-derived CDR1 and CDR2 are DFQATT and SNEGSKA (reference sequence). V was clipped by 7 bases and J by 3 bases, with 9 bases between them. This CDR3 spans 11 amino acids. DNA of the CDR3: TGCAGTGTGTCGAGGGAAGAGACCCAGTACTTC. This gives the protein CSVSREETQYF.

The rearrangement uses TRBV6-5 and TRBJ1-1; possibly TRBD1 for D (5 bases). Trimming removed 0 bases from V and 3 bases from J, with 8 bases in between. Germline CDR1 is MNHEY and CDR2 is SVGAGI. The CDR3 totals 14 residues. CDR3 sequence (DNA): TGTGCCAGCAGTTACTCAGGAGGGGACACTGAAGCTTTCTTT. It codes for CASSYSGGDTEAFF.

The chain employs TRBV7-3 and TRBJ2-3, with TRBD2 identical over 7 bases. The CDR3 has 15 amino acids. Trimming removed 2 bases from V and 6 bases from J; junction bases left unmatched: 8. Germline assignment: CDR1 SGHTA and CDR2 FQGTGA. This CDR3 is CASSLEGRVIDTQYF. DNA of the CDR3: TGTGCCAGCAGCTTAGAAGGGAGGGTTATCGATACGCAGTATTTT.

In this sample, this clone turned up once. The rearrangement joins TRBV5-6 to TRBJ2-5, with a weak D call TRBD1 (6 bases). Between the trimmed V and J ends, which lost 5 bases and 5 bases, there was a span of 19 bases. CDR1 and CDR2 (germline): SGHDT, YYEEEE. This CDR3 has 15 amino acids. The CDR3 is CASSRRTGSGETQYF. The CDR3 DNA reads TGTGCCAGCAGTCGCCGAACAGGGTCCGGCGAGACCCAGTACTTC.

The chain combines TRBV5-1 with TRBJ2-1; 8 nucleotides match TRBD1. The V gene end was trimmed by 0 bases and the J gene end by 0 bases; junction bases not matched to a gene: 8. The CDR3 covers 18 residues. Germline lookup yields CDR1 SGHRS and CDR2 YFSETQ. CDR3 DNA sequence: TGCGCCAGCAGCTTGGTGGCAGGGGGCCTTCTCTCCTACAATGAGCAGTTCTTC. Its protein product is CASSLVAGGLLSYNEQFF.

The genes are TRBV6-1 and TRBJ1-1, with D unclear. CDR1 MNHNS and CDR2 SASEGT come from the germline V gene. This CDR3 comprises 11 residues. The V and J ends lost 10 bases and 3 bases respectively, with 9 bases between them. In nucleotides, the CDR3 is TGTGCCACCCTATTCGACACTGAAGCTTTCTTT. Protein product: CATLFDTEAFF.

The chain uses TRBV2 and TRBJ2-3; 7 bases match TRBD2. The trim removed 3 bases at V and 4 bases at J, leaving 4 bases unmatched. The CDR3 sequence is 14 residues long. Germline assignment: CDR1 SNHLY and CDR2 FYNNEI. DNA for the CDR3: TGTGCCAGCAGTGATGGGGGAGGGGCAGATACGCAGTATTTT. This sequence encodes CASSDGGGADTQYF.

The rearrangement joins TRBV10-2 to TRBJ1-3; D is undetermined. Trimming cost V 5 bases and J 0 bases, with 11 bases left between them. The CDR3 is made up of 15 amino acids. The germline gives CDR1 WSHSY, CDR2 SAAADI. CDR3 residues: CASSWQAGSGNTIYF. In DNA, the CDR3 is TGCGCCAGCAGTTGGCAGGCGGGCTCTGGAAACACCATATATTTT.

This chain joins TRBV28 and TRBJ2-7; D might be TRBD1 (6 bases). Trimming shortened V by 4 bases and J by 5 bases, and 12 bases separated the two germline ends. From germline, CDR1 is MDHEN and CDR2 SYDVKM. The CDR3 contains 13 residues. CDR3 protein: CASSSRGRDEQYF. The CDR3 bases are TGTGCCAGCAGTTCCAGGGGAAGGGACGAGCAGTACTTC.

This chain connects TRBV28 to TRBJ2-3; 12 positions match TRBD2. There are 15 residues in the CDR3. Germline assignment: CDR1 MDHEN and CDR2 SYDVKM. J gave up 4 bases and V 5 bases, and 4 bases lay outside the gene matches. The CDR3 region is CASSPSGGGSDTQYF. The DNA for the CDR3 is TGTGCCAGCAGTCCTAGCGGGGGGGGGTCAGATACGCAGTATTTT.

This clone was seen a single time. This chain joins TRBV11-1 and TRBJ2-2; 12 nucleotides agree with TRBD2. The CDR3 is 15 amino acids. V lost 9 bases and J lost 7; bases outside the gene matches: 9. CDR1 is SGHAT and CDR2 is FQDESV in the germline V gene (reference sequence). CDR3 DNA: TGTGCCAGTTCCGGACTAGCGGGGTCGAACGGGGAGCTGTTTTTT. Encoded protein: CASSGLAGSNGELFF.

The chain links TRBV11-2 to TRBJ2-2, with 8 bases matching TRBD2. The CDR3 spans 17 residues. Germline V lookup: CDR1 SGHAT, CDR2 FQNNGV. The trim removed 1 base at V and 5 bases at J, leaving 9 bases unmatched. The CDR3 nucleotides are TGTGCCAGCAGCTTAGTGACGGGGGGGCCGGGGACCGGGGAGCTGTTTTTT. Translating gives CASSLVTGGPGTGELFF.

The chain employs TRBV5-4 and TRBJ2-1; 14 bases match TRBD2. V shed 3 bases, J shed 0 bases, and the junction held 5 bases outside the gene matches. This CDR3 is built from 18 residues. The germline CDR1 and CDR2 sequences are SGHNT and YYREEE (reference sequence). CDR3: CASSSGLAGVGSYNEQFF. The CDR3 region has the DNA TGTGCCAGCAGCTCGGGACTAGCGGGAGTGGGCTCCTACAATGAGCAGTTCTTC.